What follows describes a single T cell receptor (beta chain). Its target is not known. The PCR contained 60 Vbeta and 13 Jbeta primers. Sequencing was performed with immunoSEQ multiplex PCR; in TCRdb, only in-frame clones are kept and a portion is missing. The profile shows approximately 240,000 clones, about 80% of them singletons. This entry belongs to a study of cytomegalovirus exposure and HLA in healthy donors. Study context: From HLA-typed donors, an early data release held approximately 85 million unique TCRs. Study-wide points: Earlier results showed most TCR beta V segments being productive about 90% or about 30% of the time. Analyzed later, association rates of TCRs varied across HLA loci, with DRB1 most and HLA-C fewest. Prediction of most subjects' HLA-A and HLA-B alleles by TCR beta sequences was reportedly accurate.

CDR3 length equals 16 residues. V dropped 6 bases and J dropped 2; count of bases not matched to a gene: 11. Per germline, CDR1 SGHAT and CDR2 FQDESV (reference sequence). The chain carries TRBV11-1 and TRBJ2-3; 7 nucleotides align to TRBD2. This TCR was recovered from a woman aged 40 to 49 in good health and CMV-seropositive. Sample: PBMCs. The CDR3, as DNA: TGTGCCAGCAGTCCTAAAGCGGGAAGGGTCACAGATACGCAGTATTTT. Residues: CASSPKAGRVTDTQYF.